This T cell receptor beta chain is from a study of cytomegalovirus exposure and HLA in healthy donors. General study findings and limits: HLA allele associations emerged for under 20,000 TCR beta sequences in a later analysis, at 0.05 false discovery rate. Donor immune exposure was known only as CMV serostatus. As confirmed in vitro, a few CMV-associated chains were specific for CMV antigens.

Germline V gene data show CDR1 as GTSNPN and CDR2 as SVGIG (reference sequence). V lost 1 base and J 4 bases, leaving 14 bases between the germline ends. The CDR3 extends over 14 amino acids. To note about this clone: Its matching antigen is unknown.

The study ran its PCR with 60 Vbeta and 13 Jbeta primers. Sequencing used immunoSEQ multiplex PCR; TCRdb keeps in-frame clones, though not all of them. The sample has some 130,000 clones, roughly 70% seen once. The receptor's source is a man aged 25 to 40 in good health and CMV-seronegative. The chain combines TRBV30 with TRBJ2-7; no firm D call. The sequenced sample consisted of PBMCs. CDR3 loop: CAWSDSRYPYEQYF. The CDR3 nucleotides read TGTGCCTGGAGTGATAGTCGGTATCCTTACGAGCAGTACTTC.